Below, 15 T cell receptor beta chains from the same sample are listed, as sequenced in a study of T cell repertoires in cytomegalovirus infection (dated by TCRdb to between 2018 and 2021). Their target antigens are unknown. Reads for this sample came from an Illumina HiSeq 1500. TCRdb ran its own pipeline on the public reads, namely fastp trimming at Q25 and MiXCR clone calling, and kept in-frame beta chains. Rows are unified per CDR3 protein, each entry keeping the most common DNA and genes. The sample data list about 770,000 distinct CDR3 sequences, and about 28% of these were observed just once. Jointly, the top ten make up around 13% of the sample. Explained via the paper, the treatment or condition label denotes: in vitro stimulation with specific CMV peptide epitopes to enrich CMV-specific T cells. The material was cultured CD8+ T cells from PBMCs, obtained from culture after CMV antigen stimulation. Receptor source: a human donor in good health (CMV status not recorded). Some clones in this sample may be carry-over from other donors' samples.

The CDR3 coding sequence is TGTGCCAGCAGCCACGTTTGGGCGGAGGACACTGAAGCTTTCTTT. Translating it yields CASSHVWAEDTEAFF. This chain uses TRBV6-2 or TRBV6-3 with TRBJ1-1; unclear D gene. The CDR3 extends over 15 amino acids. Trimming left V 6 bases short and J 3 bases short, with 17 bases between. The germline V gene has CDR1 MNHEY and CDR2 SVGEGT.

This clonotype was detected only a few times. The chain couples TRBV7-3 to TRBJ2-2, with 9 nucleotides matching TRBD2. This CDR3 is built from 17 residues. The V gene's germline CDR1 is SGHTA and CDR2 FQGTGA. After removal of 5 bases from V and 4 bases from J, the junction contained 11 bases not matched to a gene. The CDR3 protein is CASSQGSSGVGTGELFF. In nucleotides, the CDR3 is TGTGCCAGCAGCCAAGGGTCTAGCGGGGTTGGCACCGGGGAGCTGTTTTTT.

This chain connects TRBV2 to TRBJ2-7, with 7 bases lining up with TRBD1. V lost 7 bases and J lost 4; bases outside the gene matches: 4. Per the germline V gene, CDR1 is SNHLY and CDR2 is FYNNEI. This CDR3 region has 12 residues. CDR3 sequence (DNA): TGTGCCAGCATAGGGGGCGGTTACGAGCAGTACTTC. Translation gives CASIGGGYEQYF.

The chain is built from TRBV10-1 and TRBJ1-1, with no clear D. The CDR3 covers 13 residues. The V end was cut by 3 bases, the J end by 6 bases, with 11 bases between. CDR1 WNHNN and CDR2 SYGVQD come from the germline V gene (reference sequence). The CDR3: CASSDSVTAEAFF. Here the CDR3 DNA reads TGCGCCAGCAGTGACTCCGTTACAGCTGAAGCTTTCTTT.

This chain links TRBV27 with TRBJ1-3; D is unresolved. Trimming removed 0 bases at V and 4 bases at J, with 7 bases between. Germline assignment: CDR1 MNHEY and CDR2 SMNVEV (reference sequence). The CDR3 length is 14 residues. The DNA for the CDR3 is TGTGCCAGCAGTTTATCCCCGAGGGGAAACACCATATATTTT. This codes for CASSLSPRGNTIYF.

There are many counts of this clonotype. This chain uses TRBV6-1 with TRBJ2-2; the D gene is possibly TRBD1 (6 bases). V shed 10 bases and J shed 6 bases, with 9 bases lying between them. The CDR3 length is 11 residues. Germline-derived CDR1 and CDR2 are MNHNS and SASEGT. DNA for the CDR3: TGTGCCACGTACAGGGCCGGGGAGCTGTTTTTT. It encodes CATYRAGELFF.

DNA for the CDR3: TGTGCCACCAGTGATTCCACAGGAGAGGAAGCTTTCTTT. Its protein is CATSDSTGEEAFF. The chain combines TRBV24-1 with TRBJ1-1; D is perhaps TRBD1 (5 bases). Between the trimmed V and J ends, which lost 2 bases and 8 bases, there was a span of 11 bases. CDR1 KGHDR and CDR2 SFDVKD come from the germline V gene. This CDR3 region has 13 residues.

Many counts were recorded for this clonotype. The chain combines TRBV7-6 with TRBJ2-1; TRBD2 agrees at 10 bases. The germline V gene encodes CDR1 SGHVS and CDR2 FNYEAQ. The length of the CDR3 is 18 residues. J was trimmed by 0 bases and V by 1 base; bases with no gene match: 6. DNA for the CDR3: TGTGCCAGCAGCTTAGGAGTAGCGGGGGGTTTCTCCTACAATGAGCAGTTCTTC. Residues: CASSLGVAGGFSYNEQFF.

V usage is TRBV4-1 and J usage is TRBJ2-5; the D gene is possibly TRBD1 (6 bases). Germline V gives CDR1 MGHRA, CDR2 YSYEKL. The CDR3 runs 14 residues. Trimming cost V 1 base and J 3 bases, with 9 bases left between them. For the CDR3, the DNA is TGCGCCAGCAGCCAAGTGGCAGGGGAAGAGACCCAGTACTTC. Translating it yields CASSQVAGEETQYF.

The chain is built from TRBV27 and TRBJ1-5, with D perhaps TRBD1 (5 bases). The CDR3 extends over 14 amino acids. Germline V gives CDR1 MNHEY, CDR2 SMNVEV (reference sequence). V was pared by 5 bases and J by 7 bases, with 15 bases between. CDR3: CASSPNRRGQPQHF. CDR3 in DNA: TGTGCCAGCAGTCCCAACAGGAGGGGACAGCCCCAGCATTTT.

The chain couples TRBV7-6 to TRBJ2-2, with D perhaps TRBD2 (5 bases). The CDR3 runs 12 residues. The ends were cut back, 2 bases at V and 8 bases at J, with 6 bases in the middle. The germline gives CDR1 SGHVS, CDR2 FNYEAQ. This CDR3 is CASSLSGGELFF. CDR3 sequence (DNA): TGTGCCAGCAGCTTATCGGGGGGGGAGCTGTTTTTT.

At least ten counts were recorded for this clonotype. V is TRBV7-9 and J is TRBJ2-7; no clear D. With 4 bases removed from V and 4 bases from J, the gap between germline ends came to 17 bases. The CDR3 sequence is 15 residues long. The germline CDR1 and CDR2 sequences are SEHNR and FQNEAQ (reference sequence). As DNA, the CDR3 is TGTGCCAGCAGCTCCCCGGATGGGGTTTCTTACGAGCAGTACTTC. This gives the protein CASSSPDGVSYEQYF.

The table lists this clonotype with a few counts. The rearrangement uses TRBV6-1 and TRBJ1-2; TRBD1 aligns across 8 bases. V lost 8 bases and J lost 0; bases outside the gene matches: 8. CDR1 and CDR2 from the germline V gene are MNHNS and SASEGT. This CDR3 has 15 amino acids. CDR3 protein: CASLPLDRANYGYTF. DNA for the CDR3: TGTGCCAGCCTTCCCTTGGACAGGGCTAACTATGGCTACACCTTC.

V gene TRBV5-6 combines with J gene TRBJ2-7; D perhaps matches TRBD2 (6 bases). V gave up 4 bases and J gave up 1 base, with 15 bases separating them. Germline CDR1 is SGHDT and CDR2 is YYEEEE. The CDR3 is 15 amino acids. The CDR3 DNA reads TGTGCCAGCAGCCCCGACGGGGGTTTTTCCTACGAGCAGTACGTC. It yields the protein CASSPDGGFSYEQYV.

The chain has TRBV7-9 and TRBJ1-1; D is ambiguous. The germline V gene has CDR1 SEHNR and CDR2 FQNEAQ (reference sequence). V dropped 2 bases and J dropped 12 bases, with 10 bases sitting between them. The CDR3 totals 11 residues. The CDR3 nucleotides are TGTGCCAGCAGCTTAAAGGCGGAGTCTTTCTTT. Protein product: CASSLKAESFF.